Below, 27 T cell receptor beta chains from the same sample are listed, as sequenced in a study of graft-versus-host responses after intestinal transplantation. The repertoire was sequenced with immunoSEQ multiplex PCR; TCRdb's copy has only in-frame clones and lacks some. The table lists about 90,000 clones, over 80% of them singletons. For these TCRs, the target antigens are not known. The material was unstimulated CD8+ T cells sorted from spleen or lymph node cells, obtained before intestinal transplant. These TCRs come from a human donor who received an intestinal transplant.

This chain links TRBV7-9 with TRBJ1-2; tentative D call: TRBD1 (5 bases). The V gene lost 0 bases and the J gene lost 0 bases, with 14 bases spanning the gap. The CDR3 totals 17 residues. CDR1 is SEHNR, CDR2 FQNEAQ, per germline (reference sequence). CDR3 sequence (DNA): TGTGCCAGCAGCTTAGCCGGAGCCCCAGGGACTAACTATGGCTACACCTTC. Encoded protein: CASSLAGAPGTNYGYTF.

CDR3 amino acids: CASSLYSSGGEKLFF. The DNA of the CDR3 is TGTGCCAGCAGTTTATACTCGTCGGGAGGTGAAAAACTGTTTTTT. V gene TRBV27 combines with J gene TRBJ1-4; D not certain. This CDR3 comprises 15 residues. V gave up 1 base and J gave up 7 bases, with 13 bases separating them. Germline CDR1 and CDR2: MNHEY and SMNVEV (reference sequence).

The CDR3 DNA sequence: TGTGCCAGCAGTTTTGGGTCAGGGTTCGTCTACGAGCAGTACTTC. Protein product: CASSFGSGFVYEQYF. The rearrangement uses TRBV27 and TRBJ2-7; D possibly corresponds to TRBD1 (5 bases). Trimming removed 3 bases from V and 3 bases from J, with 15 bases in between. The CDR3 spans 15 residues. CDR1 and CDR2 (germline): MNHEY, SMNVEV (reference sequence).

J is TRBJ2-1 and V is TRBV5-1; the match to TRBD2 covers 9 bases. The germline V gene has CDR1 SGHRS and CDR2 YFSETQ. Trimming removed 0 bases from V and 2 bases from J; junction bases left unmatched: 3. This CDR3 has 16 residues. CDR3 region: CASSLGLAVTYNEQFF. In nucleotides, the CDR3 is TGCGCCAGCAGCTTGGGACTAGCGGTTACCTACAATGAGCAGTTCTTC.

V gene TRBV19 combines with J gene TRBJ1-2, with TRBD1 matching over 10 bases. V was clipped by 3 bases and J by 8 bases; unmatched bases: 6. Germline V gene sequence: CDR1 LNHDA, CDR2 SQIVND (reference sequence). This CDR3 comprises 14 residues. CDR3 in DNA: TGTGCCAGTAGTATGACAGGGGGCGCGAGCGGCTACACCTTC. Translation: CASSMTGGASGYTF. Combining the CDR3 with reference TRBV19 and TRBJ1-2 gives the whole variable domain DGGITQSPKYLFRKEGQNVTLSCEQNLNHDAMYWYRQDPGQGLRLIYYSQIVNDFQKGDIAEGYSVSREKKESFPLTVTSAQKNPTAFYLCASSMTGGASGYTFGSGTRLTVV.

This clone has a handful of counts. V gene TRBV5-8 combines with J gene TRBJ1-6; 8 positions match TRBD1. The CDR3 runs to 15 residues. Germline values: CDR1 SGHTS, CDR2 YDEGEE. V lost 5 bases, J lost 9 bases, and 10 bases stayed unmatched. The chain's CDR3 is CASSTYGQGGSPLHF. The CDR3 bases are TGTGCCAGCAGTACATATGGACAGGGAGGTTCACCCCTCCACTTT.

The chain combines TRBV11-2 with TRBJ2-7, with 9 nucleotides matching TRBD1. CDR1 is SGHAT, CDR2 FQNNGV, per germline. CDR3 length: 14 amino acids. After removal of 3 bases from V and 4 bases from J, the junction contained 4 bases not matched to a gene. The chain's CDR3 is CASSFGTGSYEQYF. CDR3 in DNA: TGTGCCAGCAGCTTCGGGACAGGGAGTTACGAGCAGTACTTC.

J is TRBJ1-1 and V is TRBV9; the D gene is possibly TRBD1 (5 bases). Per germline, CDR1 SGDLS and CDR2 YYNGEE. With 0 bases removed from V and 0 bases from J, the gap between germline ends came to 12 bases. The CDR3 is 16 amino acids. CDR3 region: CASSVDVTDMNTEAFF. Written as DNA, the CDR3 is TGTGCCAGCAGCGTAGATGTGACAGACATGAACACTGAAGCTTTCTTT.

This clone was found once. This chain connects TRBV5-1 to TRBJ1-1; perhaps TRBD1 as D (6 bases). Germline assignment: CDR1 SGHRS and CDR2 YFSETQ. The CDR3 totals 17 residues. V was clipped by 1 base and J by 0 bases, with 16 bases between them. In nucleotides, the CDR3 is TGCGCCAGCAGCTTGTGGTCCCAGGGGCTCATGAACACTGAAGCTTTCTTT. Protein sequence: CASSLWSQGLMNTEAFF.

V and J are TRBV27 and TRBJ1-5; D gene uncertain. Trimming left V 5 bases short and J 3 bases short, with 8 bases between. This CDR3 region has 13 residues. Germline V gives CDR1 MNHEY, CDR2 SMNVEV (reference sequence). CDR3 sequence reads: CASSLQYNQPQHF. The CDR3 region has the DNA TGTGCCAGCAGTCTCCAGTACAATCAGCCCCAGCATTTT.

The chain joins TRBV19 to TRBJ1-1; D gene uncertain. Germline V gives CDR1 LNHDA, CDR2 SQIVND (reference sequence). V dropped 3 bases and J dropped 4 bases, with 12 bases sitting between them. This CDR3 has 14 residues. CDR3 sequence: CASSIGDTPTEAFF. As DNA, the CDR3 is TGTGCCAGTAGTATCGGGGATACACCCACTGAAGCTTTCTTT.

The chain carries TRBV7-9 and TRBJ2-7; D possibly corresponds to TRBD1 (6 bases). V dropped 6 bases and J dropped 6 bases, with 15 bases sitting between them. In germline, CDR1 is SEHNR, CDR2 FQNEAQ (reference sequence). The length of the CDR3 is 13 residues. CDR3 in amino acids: CASSPKGVSEQYF. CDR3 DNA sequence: TGTGCCAGCAGTCCCAAGGGGGTTTCCGAGCAGTACTTC.

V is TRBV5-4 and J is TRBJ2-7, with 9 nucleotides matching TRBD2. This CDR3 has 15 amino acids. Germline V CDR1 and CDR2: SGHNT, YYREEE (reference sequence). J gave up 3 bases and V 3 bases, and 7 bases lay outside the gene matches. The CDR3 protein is CASSWADSGGYEQYF. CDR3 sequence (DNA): TGTGCCAGCAGCTGGGCGGATAGCGGGGGCTACGAGCAGTACTTC.

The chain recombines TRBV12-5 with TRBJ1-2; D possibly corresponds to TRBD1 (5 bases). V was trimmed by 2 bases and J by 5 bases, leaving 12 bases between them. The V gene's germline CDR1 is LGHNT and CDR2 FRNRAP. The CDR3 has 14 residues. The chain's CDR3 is CASGLLQGMYGYTF. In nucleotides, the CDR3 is TGTGCTAGTGGTTTGCTTCAGGGAATGTATGGCTACACCTTC. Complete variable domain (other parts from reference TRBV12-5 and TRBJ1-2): DARVTQTPRHKVTEMGQEVTMRCQPILGHNTVFWYRQTMMQGLELLAYFRNRAPLDDSGMPKDRFSAEMPDATLATLKIQPSEPRDSAVYFCASGLLQGMYGYTFGSGTRLTVV.

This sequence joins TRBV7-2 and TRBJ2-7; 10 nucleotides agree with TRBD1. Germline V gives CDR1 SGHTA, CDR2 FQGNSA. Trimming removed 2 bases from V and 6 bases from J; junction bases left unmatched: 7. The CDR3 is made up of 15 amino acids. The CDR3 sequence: CASSLCDRGLCEQYF. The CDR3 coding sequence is TGTGCCAGCAGCTTATGCGACAGGGGGCTTTGCGAGCAGTACTTC.

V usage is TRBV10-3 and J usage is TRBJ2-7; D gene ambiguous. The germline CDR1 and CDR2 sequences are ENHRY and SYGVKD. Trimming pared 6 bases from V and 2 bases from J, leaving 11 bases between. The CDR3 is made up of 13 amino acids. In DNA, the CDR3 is TGTGCCATCAGGAAGGAGATAACCTACGAGCAGTACTTC. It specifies CAIRKEITYEQYF.

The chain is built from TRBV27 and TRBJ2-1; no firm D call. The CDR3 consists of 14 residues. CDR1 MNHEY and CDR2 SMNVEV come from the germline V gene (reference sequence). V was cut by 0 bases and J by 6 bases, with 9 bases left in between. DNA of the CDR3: TGTGCCAGCAGTTTATCTCTGCAGTTCAATGAGCAGTTCTTC. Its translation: CASSLSLQFNEQFF.

This CDR3 is CASSLAREEVSDTQYF. In DNA form, the CDR3 reads TGTGCCAGCAGCTTAGCCCGGGAGGAGGTTTCAGATACGCAGTATTTT. The rearrangement links TRBV7-8 to TRBJ2-3; 7 bases are shared with TRBD2. The CDR3 sequence is 16 residues long. The V and J ends lost 0 bases and 4 bases, in that order; junction bases with no gene match: 7. From germline, CDR1 is SGHVS and CDR2 FQNEAQ.

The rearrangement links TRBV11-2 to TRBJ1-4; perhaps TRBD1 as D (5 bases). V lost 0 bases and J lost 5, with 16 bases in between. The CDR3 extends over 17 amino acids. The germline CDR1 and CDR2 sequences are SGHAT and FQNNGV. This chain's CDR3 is CASSLDLGGPPNEKLFF. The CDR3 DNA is TGTGCCAGCAGCTTAGATTTGGGGGGACCGCCGAATGAAAAACTGTTTTTT.

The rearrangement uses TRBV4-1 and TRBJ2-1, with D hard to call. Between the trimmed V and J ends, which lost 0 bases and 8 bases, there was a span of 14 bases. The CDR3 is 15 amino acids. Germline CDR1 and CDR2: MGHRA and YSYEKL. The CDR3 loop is CASSQERVQSDEQFF. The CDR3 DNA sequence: TGCGCCAGCAGCCAAGAAAGAGTACAGTCCGATGAGCAGTTCTTC.

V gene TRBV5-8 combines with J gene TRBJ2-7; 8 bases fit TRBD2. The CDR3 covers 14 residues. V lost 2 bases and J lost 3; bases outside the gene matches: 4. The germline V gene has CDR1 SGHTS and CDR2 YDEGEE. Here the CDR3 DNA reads TGTGCCAGCAGCTTTGCGGGAGGCGACTACGAGCAGTACTTC. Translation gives CASSFAGGDYEQYF.

As DNA, the CDR3 is TGTGCCAGCAGCCCGACAGGGGGCGATGACTATGGCTACACCTTC. Amino acid sequence: CASSPTGGDDYGYTF. The gene calls are TRBV7-9 and TRBJ1-2; 10 bases agree with TRBD1. J lost 3 bases, V lost 5 bases, and 6 bases had no gene match. CDR3 length equals 15 residues. Germline CDR1 SEHNR, CDR2 FQNEAQ (reference sequence).

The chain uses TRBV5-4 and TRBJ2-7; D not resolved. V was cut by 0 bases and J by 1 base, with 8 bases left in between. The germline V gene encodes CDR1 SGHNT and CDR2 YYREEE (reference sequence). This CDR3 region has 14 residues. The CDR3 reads CASSLEFGSYEQYF. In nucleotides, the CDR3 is TGTGCCAGCAGCTTGGAATTCGGGTCCTACGAGCAGTACTTC. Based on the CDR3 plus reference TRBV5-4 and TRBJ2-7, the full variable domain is ETGVTQSPTHLIKTRGQQVTLRCSSQSGHNTVSWYQQALGQGPQFIFQYYREEENGRGNFPPRFSGLQFPNYSSELNVNALELDDSALYLCASSLEFGSYEQYFGPGTRLTVT.

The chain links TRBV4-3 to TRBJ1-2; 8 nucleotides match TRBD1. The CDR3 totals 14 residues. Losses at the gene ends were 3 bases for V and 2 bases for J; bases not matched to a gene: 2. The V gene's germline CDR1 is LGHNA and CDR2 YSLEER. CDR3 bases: TGCGCCAGCAGCCAGGACAGGGTCAACTATGGCTACACCTTC. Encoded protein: CASSQDRVNYGYTF.

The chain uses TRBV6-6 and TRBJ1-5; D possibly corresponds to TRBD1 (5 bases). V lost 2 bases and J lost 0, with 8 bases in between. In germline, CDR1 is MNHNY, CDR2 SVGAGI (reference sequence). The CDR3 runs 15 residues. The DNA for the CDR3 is TGTGCCAGCAGTTACCCCGGGGGTAGCAATCAGCCCCAGCATTTT. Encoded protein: CASSYPGGSNQPQHF.

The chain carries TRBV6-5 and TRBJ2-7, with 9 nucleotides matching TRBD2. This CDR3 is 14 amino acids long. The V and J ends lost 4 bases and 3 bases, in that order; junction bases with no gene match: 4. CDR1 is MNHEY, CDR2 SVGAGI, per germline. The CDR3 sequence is CASSWSGRSYEQYF. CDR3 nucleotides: TGTGCCAGCAGTTGGAGCGGGAGGAGCTACGAGCAGTACTTC.

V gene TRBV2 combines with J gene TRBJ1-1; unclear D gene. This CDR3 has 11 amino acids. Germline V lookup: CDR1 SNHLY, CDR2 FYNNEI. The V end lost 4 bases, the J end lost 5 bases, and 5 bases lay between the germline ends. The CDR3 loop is CASSARTEAFF. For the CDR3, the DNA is TGTGCCAGCAGTGCACGGACTGAAGCTTTCTTT.